This T cell receptor (beta chain) was recorded in a study of blood T cell repertoires in COVID-19 (dated by TCRdb to 2020 to 2021). About the study as a whole: The collaborator samples originated in the United States, Italy and Spain and spanned the acute and convalescent phases of COVID-19. The repertoires were made available in a free public database intended to serve as a resource for research on the immune response to SARS-CoV-2. HLA class I and class II types, where available, came from metadata supplied by the sample provider rather than from assay-based typing. The prospective study material was composed of cDNA or gDNA derived from T cells, B-cell-depleted T cells, or PBMCs. Nearly every sample came with metadata listing a de-identified subject ID, COVID-19 status, age in years and sex. Subjects who had been exposed to COVID-19, were actively infected with it, or had recovered from it provided the deeply sampled blood TCRbeta repertoires that made up the dataset. The samples were drawn from two sources: the first 160 participants of the ongoing ImmuneRACE study, and 950 to 1,500 subjects contributed by 6 global collaborators. Broader findings and caveats from the paper: The quantity of clinical and demographic metadata differed by source and by participant and was supplied without curation.

About this clone itself: The antigen it recognizes is unknown. No base quality values were provided; no much bigger clone lies one nucleotide off.

TCRbeta CDR3 regions were amplified from genomic DNA by means of the immunoSEQ Assay, a bias-controlled multiplex PCR. Under the source paper's analysis protocol: The number of nucleated cells in each sample was estimated by amplification of reference gene primers within the assay. To quantify the absolute abundance of each unique TCRbeta CDR3 rearrangement, sequence reads were collapsed and filtered. For each sample, productive Simpson clonality was calculated as the square root of Simpson's diversity index over productive rearrangements. Here the immuneACCESS table is served through TCRdb, limited to in-frame sequences with V and J called. Missing clones are a known gap in these copies; in checked studies unresolved V genes cover under half, and the rest lacks a known reason. V, J and clone size were drawn from that table, and D and trimming were deduced from the DNA. This sample gives about 120,000 clones in total; around 83% of them show up just once. The ten largest make up 3.5% to 4% of the sample.

In the prospective study, participants were roughly 18 to 90 years old, resided in about two dozen geographic areas of the United States, and were enrolled through a virtual design. Cohort assignment in the prospective study relied on participant-reported clinical history from a screening survey and a study questionnaire. Recovered participants in ImmuneRACE Cohort 3 were defined as having two consecutive negative NP/OP PCR tests, clearance from a healthcare professional, or resolution of symptoms. In the prospective study, mobile phlebotomists collected whole blood, serum and a nasopharyngeal or oropharyngeal swab from each participant. Over a roughly two-month period, participants in the prospective study had the option of providing additional blood draws and questionnaires. Before DNA extraction, blood samples from the prospective study were shipped at room temperature or frozen. The CDR3 holds 17 amino acids from the cysteine to the phenylalanine. This entry keeps only the CDR3 DNA: 51 bases, framed from base 1. Sequences SGHDT (CDR1) and YYEEEE (CDR2) are obtained from the germline V gene. After removal of 3 bases from V and 4 bases from J, the junction retains 12 bases not matched to a gene.

The V gene is TRBV5-6 and the J gene is TRBJ2-2, and 7 bases in between align with TRBD2. The TCR sequence derives from a woman aged 25 to 39 who had recovered from COVID-19. The sequencing input was PBMCs or T cells enriched from blood (not recorded which). The CDR3 protein is CASSSPTSPLATGELFF. Read as DNA, the sequence is TGTGCCAGCAGCTCGCCGACTAGCCCCTTGGCCACCGGGGAGCTGTTTTTT.